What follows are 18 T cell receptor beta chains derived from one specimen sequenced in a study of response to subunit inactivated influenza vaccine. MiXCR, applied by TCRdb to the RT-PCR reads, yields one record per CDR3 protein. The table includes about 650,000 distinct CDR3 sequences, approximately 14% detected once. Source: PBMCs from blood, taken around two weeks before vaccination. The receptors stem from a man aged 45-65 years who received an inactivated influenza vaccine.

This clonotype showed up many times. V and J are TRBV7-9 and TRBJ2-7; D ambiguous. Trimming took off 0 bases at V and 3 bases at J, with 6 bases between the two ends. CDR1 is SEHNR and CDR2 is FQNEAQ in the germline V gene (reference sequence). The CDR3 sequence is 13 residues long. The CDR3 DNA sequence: TGTGCCAGCAGCTTAGCTGCCGGCTACGAGCAGTACTTC. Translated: CASSLAAGYEQYF.

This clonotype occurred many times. Here the CDR3 DNA reads TGCAGTGCCCAGCCAGGCTTCTATAACAATGAGCAGTTCTTC. Translating it yields CSAQPGFYNNEQFF. The chain joins TRBV20-1 to TRBJ2-1; the D is unclear. In germline, CDR1 is DFQATT, CDR2 SNEGSKA (reference sequence). The V end lost 6 bases, the J end lost 5 bases, and 17 bases lay between the germline ends. CDR3 size: 14 residues.

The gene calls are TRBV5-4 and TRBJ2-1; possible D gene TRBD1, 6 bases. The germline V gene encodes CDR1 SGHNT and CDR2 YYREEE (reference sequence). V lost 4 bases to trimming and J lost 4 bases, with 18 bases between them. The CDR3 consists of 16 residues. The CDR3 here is CASSLGQQGRYNEQFF. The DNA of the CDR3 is TGTGCCAGCAGCCTGGGACAACAAGGCCGATACAATGAGCAGTTCTTC.

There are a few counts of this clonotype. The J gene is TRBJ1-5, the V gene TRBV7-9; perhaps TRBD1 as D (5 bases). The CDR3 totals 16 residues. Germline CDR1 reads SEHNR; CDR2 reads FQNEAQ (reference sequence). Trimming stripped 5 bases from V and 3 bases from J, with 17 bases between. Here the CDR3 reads CASSQSGGIHNQPQHF. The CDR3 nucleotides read TGTGCCAGCAGCCAAAGCGGGGGGATTCACAATCAGCCCCAGCATTTT.

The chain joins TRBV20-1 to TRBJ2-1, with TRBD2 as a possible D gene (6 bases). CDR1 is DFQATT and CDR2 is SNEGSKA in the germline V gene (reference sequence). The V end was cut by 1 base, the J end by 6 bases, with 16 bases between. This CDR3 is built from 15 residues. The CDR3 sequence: CSARGGGSSGNEQFF. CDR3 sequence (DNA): TGCAGTGCTAGAGGCGGAGGGAGTAGCGGCAATGAGCAGTTCTTC.

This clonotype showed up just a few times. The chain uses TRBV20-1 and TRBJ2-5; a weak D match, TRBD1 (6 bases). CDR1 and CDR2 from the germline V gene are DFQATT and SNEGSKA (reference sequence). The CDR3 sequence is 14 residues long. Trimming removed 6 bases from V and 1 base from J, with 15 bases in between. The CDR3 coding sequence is TGCAGTGCGACTCGAACAGGGCGCCAAGAGACCCAGTACTTC. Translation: CSATRTGRQETQYF.

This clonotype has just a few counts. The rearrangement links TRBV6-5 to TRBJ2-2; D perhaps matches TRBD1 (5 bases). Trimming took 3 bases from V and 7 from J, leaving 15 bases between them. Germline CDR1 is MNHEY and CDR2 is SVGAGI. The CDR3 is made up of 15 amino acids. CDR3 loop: CASSYRTRAGGELFF. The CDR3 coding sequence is TGTGCCAGCAGTTATCGTACCAGGGCAGGCGGGGAGCTGTTTTTT.

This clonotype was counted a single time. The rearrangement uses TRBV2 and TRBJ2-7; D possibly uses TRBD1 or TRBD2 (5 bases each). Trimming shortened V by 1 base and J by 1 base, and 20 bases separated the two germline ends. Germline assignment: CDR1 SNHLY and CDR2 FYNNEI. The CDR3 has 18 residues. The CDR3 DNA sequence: TGTGCCAGCAGTGAAGTTTGGTTAGGGGACCGCGATTCCTACGAGCAGTACTTC. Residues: CASSEVWLGDRDSYEQYF.

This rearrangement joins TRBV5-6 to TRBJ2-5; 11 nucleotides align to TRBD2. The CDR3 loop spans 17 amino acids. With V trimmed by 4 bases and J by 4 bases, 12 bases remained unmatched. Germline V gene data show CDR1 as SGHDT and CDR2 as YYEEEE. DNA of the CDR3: TGTGCCAGCAGCCCGCGGCCTAGCGGGGGGCCACGAGAGACCCAGTACTTC. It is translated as CASSPRPSGGPRETQYF.

Here the CDR3 DNA reads TGTGCCAGCAGTTTGGGGACAGGGCTGACCGGGGAGCTGTTTTTT. Its protein is CASSLGTGLTGELFF. The rearrangement links TRBV27 to TRBJ2-2, with 9 nucleotides matching TRBD1. In germline, CDR1 is MNHEY, CDR2 SMNVEV (reference sequence). The CDR3 consists of 15 residues. V lost 3 bases, J lost 5 bases, and 4 bases stayed unmatched.

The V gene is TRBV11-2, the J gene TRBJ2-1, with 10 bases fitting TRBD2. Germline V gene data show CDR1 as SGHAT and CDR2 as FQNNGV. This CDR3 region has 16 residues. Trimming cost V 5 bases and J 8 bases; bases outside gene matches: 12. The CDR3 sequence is CASSGLLAGALDEQFF. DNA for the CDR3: TGTGCCAGCAGCGGACTTCTAGCGGGAGCTTTGGATGAGCAGTTCTTC.

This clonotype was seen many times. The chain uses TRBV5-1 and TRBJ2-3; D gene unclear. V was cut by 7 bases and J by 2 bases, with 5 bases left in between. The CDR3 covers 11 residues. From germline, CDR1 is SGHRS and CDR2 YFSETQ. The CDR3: CASGNTDTQYF. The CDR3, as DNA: TGCGCCAGCGGAAACACAGATACGCAGTATTTT.

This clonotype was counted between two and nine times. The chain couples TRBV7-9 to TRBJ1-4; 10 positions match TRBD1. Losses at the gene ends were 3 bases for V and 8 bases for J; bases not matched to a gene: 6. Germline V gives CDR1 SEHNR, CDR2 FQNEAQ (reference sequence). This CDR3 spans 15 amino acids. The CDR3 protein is CASSFLGTGVEKLFF. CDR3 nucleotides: TGTGCCAGCAGCTTCCTCGGGACAGGGGTCGAAAAACTGTTTTTT.

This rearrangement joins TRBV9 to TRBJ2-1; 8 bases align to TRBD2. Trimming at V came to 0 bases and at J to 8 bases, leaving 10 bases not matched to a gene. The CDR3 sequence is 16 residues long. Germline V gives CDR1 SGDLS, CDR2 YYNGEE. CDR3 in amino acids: CASSVALAGGRDEQFF. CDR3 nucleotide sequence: TGTGCCAGCAGCGTAGCTTTGGCGGGAGGAAGGGATGAGCAGTTCTTC.

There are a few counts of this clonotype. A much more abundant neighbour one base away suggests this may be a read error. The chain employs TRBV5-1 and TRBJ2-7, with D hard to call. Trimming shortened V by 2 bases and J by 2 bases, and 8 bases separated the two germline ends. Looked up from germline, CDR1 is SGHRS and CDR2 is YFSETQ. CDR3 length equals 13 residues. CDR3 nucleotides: TGCGCCAGCAGCTTTGACCCTACCTACGAGCAGTACTTC. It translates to CASSFDPTYEQYF.

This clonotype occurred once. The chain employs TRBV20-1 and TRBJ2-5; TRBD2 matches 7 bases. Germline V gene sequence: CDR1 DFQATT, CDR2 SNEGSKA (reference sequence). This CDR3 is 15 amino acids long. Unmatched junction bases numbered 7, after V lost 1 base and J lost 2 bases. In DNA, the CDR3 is TGCAGTGCTAGAGTAGGGTCTAGCGGACAAGAGACCCAGTACTTC. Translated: CSARVGSSGQETQYF.

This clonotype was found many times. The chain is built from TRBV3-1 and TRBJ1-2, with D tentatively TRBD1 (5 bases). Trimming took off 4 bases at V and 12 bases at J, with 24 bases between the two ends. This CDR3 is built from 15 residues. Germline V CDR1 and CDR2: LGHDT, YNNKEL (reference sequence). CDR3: CASSLNPGGGTVDTF. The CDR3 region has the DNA TGTGCCAGCAGCCTAAACCCCGGGGGGGGAACTGTGGACACCTTC.

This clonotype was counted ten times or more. DNA for the CDR3: TGTGCCAGCAGCAAACAACCGGGTGCGACTCGAACAGATACGCAGTATTTT. It codes for CASSKQPGATRTDTQYF. The gene calls are TRBV7-6 and TRBJ2-3, with D unclear. This CDR3 spans 17 amino acids. Germline V gene data show CDR1 as SGHVS and CDR2 as FNYEAQ. V was clipped by 5 bases and J by 3 bases, with 21 bases between them.